Listed here is a single TCR beta chain. This sample stems from a study of blood T cell repertoires in COVID-19. Study details: In each case, the material was cDNA or gDNA derived from T cells, B-cell-depleted T cells, or PBMCs.

Trimming left V 10 bases short and J 2 bases short, with 13 bases between. This CDR3 comprises 13 residues. Germline lookup yields CDR1 MDHEN and CDR2 SYDVKM. Authors' data handling: Estimated nucleated cell counts came from reference gene primer amplification. Using immunoSEQ multiplex PCR, the repertoire was profiled, and TCRdb retains in-frame clones only, with some absent. That table is the source of V, J and clone size, and D and trimming were worked out from the DNA. The data hold some 300,000 clones, with about 91% observed a single time. This chain uses TRBV28 with TRBJ2-3; D perhaps matches TRBD1 (6 bases). The TCR was taken from a woman in her 30s who had recovered from COVID-19. Sequenced sample: peripheral blood. The CDR3 DNA sequence: TGTGCCACTAGGGGGTGGGACACAGATACGCAGTATTTT. Amino acids: CATRGWDTDTQYF.